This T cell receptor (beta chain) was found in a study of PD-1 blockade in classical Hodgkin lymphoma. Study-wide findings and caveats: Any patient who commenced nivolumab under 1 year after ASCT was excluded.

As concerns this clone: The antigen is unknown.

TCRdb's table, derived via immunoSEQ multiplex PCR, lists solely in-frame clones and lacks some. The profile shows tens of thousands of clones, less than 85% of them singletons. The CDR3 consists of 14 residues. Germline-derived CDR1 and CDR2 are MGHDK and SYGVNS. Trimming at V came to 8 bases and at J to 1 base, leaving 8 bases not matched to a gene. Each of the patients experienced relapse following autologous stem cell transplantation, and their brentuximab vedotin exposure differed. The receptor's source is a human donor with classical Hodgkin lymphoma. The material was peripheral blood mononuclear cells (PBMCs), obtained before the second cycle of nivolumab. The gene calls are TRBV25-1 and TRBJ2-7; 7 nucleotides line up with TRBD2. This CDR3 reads CASAPTSVSYEQYF. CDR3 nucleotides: TGTGCCAGCGCCCCAACTAGCGTTTCCTACGAGCAGTACTTC.